This T cell receptor (beta chain) comes out of a study of cytomegalovirus exposure and HLA in healthy donors. Germline CDR1 is GTSNPN and CDR2 is SVGIG (reference sequence). The CDR3 sequence is 13 residues long. V was clipped by 5 bases and J by 4 bases, with 13 bases between them. General study findings and limits: In an earlier analysis, most TCR beta V segments were productive about 87% or about 30% of the time.

PCR was performed using 60 Vbeta and 13 Jbeta primers. The table came from immunoSEQ multiplex PCR; TCRdb's copy has only in-frame clones and leaves some out. The sample lists 200,000 or so clones, 82% occurring once. Turning to this clone: Antigen specificity is unknown.

This chain uses TRBV30 with TRBJ2-3, with D hard to call. Sequenced material: PBMCs. This clonotype originated in a boy aged 2 to 9 in good health and CMV-seronegative. The CDR3 bases are TGTGCCTGGGCTTTGGGCCTGTCAGATACGCAGTATTTT. It yields the protein CAWALGLSDTQYF. Combining the CDR3 with reference TRBV30 and TRBJ2-3 gives the whole variable domain SQTIHQWPATLVQPVGSPLSLECTVEGTSNPNLYWYRQAAGRGLQLLFYSVGIGQISSEVPQNLSASRPQDRQFILSSKKLLLSDSGFYLCAWALGLSDTQYFGPGTRLTVL.